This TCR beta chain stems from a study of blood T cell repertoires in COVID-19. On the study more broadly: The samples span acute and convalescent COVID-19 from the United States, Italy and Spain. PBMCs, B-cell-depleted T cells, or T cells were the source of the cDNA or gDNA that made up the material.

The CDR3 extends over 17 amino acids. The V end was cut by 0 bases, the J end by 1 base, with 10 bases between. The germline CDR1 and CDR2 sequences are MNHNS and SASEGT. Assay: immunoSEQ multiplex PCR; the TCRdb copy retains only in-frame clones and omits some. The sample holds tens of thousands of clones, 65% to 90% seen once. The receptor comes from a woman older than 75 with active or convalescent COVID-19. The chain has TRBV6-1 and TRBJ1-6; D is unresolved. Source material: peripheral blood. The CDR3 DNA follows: TGTGCCAGCAGTGAAGCCCGCCGGAGATCCTATAATTCACCCCTCCACTTT. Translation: CASSEARRRSYNSPLHF.